This TCR beta chain was recovered during a study of neoadjuvant nivolumab and ipilimumab in lung cancer. The protocol was immunoSEQ multiplex PCR, while the TCRdb copy is restricted to in-frame clones and leaves out a portion. Found here are 15,000 to 20,000 clones, about 77% of them singletons; the top ten hold more than 6%. Per germline, CDR1 SGHTA and CDR2 FQGNSA. CDR3 length: 15 residues. V lost 3 bases to trimming and J lost 0 bases, with 9 bases between them. The sequenced sample was tumor tissue, obtained after neoadjuvant nivolumab, alone or with ipilimumab, at or shortly before surgery. The chain joins TRBV7-2 to TRBJ1-3; possible D gene TRBD1, 6 bases. The sequence came from an adult with non-small cell lung cancer. The CDR3 DNA reads as TGTGCCAGCAGCTTGGACAGATACTCTGGAAACACCATATATTTT. It is translated as CASSLDRYSGNTIYF.